The sequence of this TCR beta chain was determined in a study of regulatory T cells in long-lasting Graves disease. The CDR3 has 15 amino acids. Germline V gene sequence: CDR1 SGHKS, CDR2 YYEKEE (reference sequence). The trim removed 1 base at V and 4 bases at J, leaving 5 bases unmatched. The authors built TCR beta libraries using iRepertoire HTBI primers and Arm-PCR of CDR3 regions. A single record per CDR3 protein comes from TCRdb applying MiXCR to the multiplex PCR reads. The top ten hold roughly 18% of the sample, which has about 460,000 distinct CDR3 sequences, around 15% seen once. This clonotype was seen more than once but under ten times. Time point described: newly diagnosed GD, antithyroid drugs for less than 3 months. Following extraction of RNA from PBMCs, that RNA was used to make the TCR library. These data were likewise used in another study, on T cells in Graves' hyperthyroidism and ophthalmopathy.

The sequences come from peripheral blood mononuclear cells (PBMCs), collected at new diagnosis, from a patient treated with antithyroid drugs. V usage is TRBV5-5 and J usage is TRBJ2-1; 7 nucleotides agree with TRBD2. This receptor was identified in a woman in her 50s with Graves disease. The CDR3 region is CASSLMLADYNEQFF. The CDR3 bases are TGTGCCAGCAGCTTGATGCTAGCGGATTACAATGAGCAGTTCTTC.